One sample yielded the 5 T cell receptor beta chains listed below, sequenced in a study of cytomegalovirus exposure and HLA in healthy donors. Researchers ran the PCR with 60 Vbeta and 13 Jbeta primers. Here immunoSEQ multiplex PCR was the method, and the copy in TCRdb shows in-frame clones only, minus some. The table includes 150,000 to 200,000 clones, 80% detected once. The specimen was PBMCs. The receptors were gathered from a man aged 25-45 years in good health and CMV-seropositive.

J is TRBJ2-1 and V is TRBV9, with 11 bases aligning to TRBD2. V lost 0 bases to trimming and J lost 7 bases; unmatched junction nucleotides: 9. CDR1 and CDR2 (germline): SGDLS, YYNGEE. The CDR3 spans 17 residues. In DNA, the CDR3 is TGTGCCAGCAGCGTAGTAGGGATAGCGGGAGGGGGGAATGAGCAGTTCTTC. Encoded protein: CASSVVGIAGGGNEQFF. Using reference TRBV9 and TRBJ2-1 for the parts outside the CDR3, the full variable domain is DSGVTQTPKHLITATGQRVTLRCSPRSGDLSVYWYQQSLDQGLQFLIQYYNGEERAKGNILERFSAQQFPDLHSELNLSSLELGDSALYFCASSVVGIAGGGNEQFFGPGTRLTVL.

This rearrangement joins TRBV19 to TRBJ1-2; D is undetermined. Trimming took 4 bases from V and 3 from J, leaving 9 bases between them. Germline CDR1 and CDR2: LNHDA and SQIVND (reference sequence). The CDR3 loop spans 13 amino acids. DNA for the CDR3: TGTGCCAGTAGTAAGGTGGCGGACTATGGCTACACCTTC. Translated: CASSKVADYGYTF.

This chain links TRBV14 with TRBJ2-1; TRBD1 matches 11 bases. The CDR3 totals 16 residues. The junction had 7 bases not matched to a gene; V was cut back by 4 bases and J by 5 bases. Per germline, CDR1 SGHDN and CDR2 FVKESK. The DNA of the CDR3 is TGTGCCAGCAGCCTGTGGACAGGGGGCCCTCACAATGAGCAGTTCTTC. Its protein product is CASSLWTGGPHNEQFF.

The chain joins TRBV9 to TRBJ1-2, with D hard to call. Trimming cost V 3 bases and J 2 bases, with 11 bases left between them. CDR1 is SGDLS, CDR2 YYNGEE, per germline. CDR3 size: 14 residues. CDR3 amino acids: CASSGGLSNYGYTF. The CDR3 nucleotides are TGTGCCAGCAGCGGCGGACTATCCAACTATGGCTACACCTTC.

Note on this clone: The junction does not match germline at one end; this may be a read error. The chain recombines TRBV4-3 with TRBJ2-7; the D gene is possibly TRBD2 (5 bases). The CDR3 length is 14 residues. The germline V gene has CDR1 LGHNA and CDR2 YSLEER. CDR3 in amino acids: CASSQERRSFEQYF. The CDR3 DNA follows: TGCGCCAGCAGCCAAGAAAGGAGGTCCTTCGAGCAGTACTTC.